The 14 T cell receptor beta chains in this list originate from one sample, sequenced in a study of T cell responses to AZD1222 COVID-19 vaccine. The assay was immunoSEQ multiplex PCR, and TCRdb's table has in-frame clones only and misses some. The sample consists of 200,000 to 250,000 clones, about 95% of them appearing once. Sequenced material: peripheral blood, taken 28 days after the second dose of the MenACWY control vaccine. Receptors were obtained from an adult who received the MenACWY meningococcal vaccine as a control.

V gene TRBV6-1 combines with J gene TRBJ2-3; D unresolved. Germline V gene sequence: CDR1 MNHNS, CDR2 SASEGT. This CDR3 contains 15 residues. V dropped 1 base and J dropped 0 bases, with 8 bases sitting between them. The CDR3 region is CASSEGQRSTDTQYF. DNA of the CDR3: TGTGCCAGCAGTGAAGGGCAGAGAAGCACAGATACGCAGTATTTT.

The CDR3: CASSLSGATSYGYTF. The CDR3 DNA sequence: TGCGCCAGCAGCTTGTCAGGGGCTACTTCCTATGGCTACACCTTC. The chain has TRBV5-1 and TRBJ1-2, with D perhaps matching TRBD1 (6 bases). Per the germline V gene, CDR1 is SGHRS and CDR2 is YFSETQ. The V end lost 1 base, the J end lost 4 bases, and 14 bases lay between the germline ends. There are 15 residues in the CDR3.

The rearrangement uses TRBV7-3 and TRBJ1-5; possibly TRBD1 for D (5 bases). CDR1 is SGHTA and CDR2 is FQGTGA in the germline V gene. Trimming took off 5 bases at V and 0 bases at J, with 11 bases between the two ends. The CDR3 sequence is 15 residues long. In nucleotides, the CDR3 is TGTGCCAGCAGCCAGGTGGGGCCTAGCAATCAGCCCCAGCATTTT. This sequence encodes CASSQVGPSNQPQHF. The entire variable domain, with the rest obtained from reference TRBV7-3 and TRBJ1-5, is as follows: GAGVSQTPSNKVTEKGKYVELRCDPISGHTALYWYRQSLGQGPEFLIYFQGTGAADDSGLPNDRFFAVRPEGSVSTLKIQRTERGDSAVYLCASSQVGPSNQPQHFGDGTRLSIL.

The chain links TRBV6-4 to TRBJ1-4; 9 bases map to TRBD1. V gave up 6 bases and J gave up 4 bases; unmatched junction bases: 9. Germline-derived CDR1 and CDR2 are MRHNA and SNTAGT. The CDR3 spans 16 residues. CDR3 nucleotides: TGTGCCAGCAGGGCAGGGACAGGGCTTCTTAATGAAAAACTGTTTTTT. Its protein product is CASRAGTGLLNEKLFF.

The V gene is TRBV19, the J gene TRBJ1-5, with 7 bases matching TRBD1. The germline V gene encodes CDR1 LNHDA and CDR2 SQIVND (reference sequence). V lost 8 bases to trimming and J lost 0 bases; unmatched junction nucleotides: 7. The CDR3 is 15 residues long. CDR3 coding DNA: TGTGCCAGTGGAGGGGGCAGGGCTAGCAATCAGCCCCAGCATTTT. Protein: CASGGGRASNQPQHF. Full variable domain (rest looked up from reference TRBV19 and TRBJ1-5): DGGITQSPKYLFRKEGQNVTLSCEQNLNHDAMYWYRQDPGQGLRLIYYSQIVNDFQKGDIAEGYSVSREKKESFPLTVTSAQKNPTAFYLCASGGGRASNQPQHFGDGTRLSIL.

The CDR3 DNA is TGTGCCAGTAGCCTCAGGGACAGGGGACCCCTCCACTTT. It specifies CASSLRDRGPLHF. The rearrangement links TRBV19 to TRBJ1-6, with TRBD1 matching 10 bases. From germline, CDR1 is LNHDA and CDR2 SQIVND (reference sequence). V shed 6 bases, J shed 12 bases, and the junction held 5 bases outside the gene matches. The CDR3 consists of 13 residues. Full variable domain (outside the CDR3, taken from reference TRBV19 and TRBJ1-6): DGGITQSPKYLFRKEGQNVTLSCEQNLNHDAMYWYRQDPGQGLRLIYYSQIVNDFQKGDIAEGYSVSREKKESFPLTVTSAQKNPTAFYLCASSLRDRGPLHFGNGTRLTVT.

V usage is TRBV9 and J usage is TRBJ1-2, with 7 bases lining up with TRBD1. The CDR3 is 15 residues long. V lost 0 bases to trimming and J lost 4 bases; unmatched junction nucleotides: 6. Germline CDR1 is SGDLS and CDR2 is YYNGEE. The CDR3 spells CASSVDLTGSYGYTF. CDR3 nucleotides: TGTGCCAGCAGCGTAGACCTGACAGGGAGCTATGGCTACACCTTC.

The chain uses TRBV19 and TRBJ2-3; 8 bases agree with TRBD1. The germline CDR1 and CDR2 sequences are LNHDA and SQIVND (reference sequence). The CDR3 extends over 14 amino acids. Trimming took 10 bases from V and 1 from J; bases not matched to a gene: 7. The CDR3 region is CATDQGAGTDTQYF. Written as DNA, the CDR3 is TGTGCCACAGACCAGGGGGCAGGCACAGATACGCAGTATTTT.

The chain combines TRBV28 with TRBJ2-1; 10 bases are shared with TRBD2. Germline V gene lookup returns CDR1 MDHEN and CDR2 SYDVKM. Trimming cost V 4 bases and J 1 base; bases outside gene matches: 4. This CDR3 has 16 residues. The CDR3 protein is CASSYLAGASYNEQFF. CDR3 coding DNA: TGTGCCAGCAGTTATCTAGCGGGGGCGTCCTACAATGAGCAGTTCTTC.

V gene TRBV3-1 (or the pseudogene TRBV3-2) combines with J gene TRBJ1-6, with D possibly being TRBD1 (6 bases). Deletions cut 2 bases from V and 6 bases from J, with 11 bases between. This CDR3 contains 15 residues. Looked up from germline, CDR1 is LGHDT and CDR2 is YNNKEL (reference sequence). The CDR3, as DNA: TGTGCCAGCAGCCAACGAACAGGGTTTAATTCACCCCTCCACTTT. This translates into CASSQRTGFNSPLHF.

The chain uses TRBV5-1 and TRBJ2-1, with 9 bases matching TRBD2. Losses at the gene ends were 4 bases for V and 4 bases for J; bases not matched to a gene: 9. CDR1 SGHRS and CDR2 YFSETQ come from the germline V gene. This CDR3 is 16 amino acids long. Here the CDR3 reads CASSPWVAGVYNEQFF. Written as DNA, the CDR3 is TGCGCCAGCAGCCCATGGGTAGCGGGGGTATACAATGAGCAGTTCTTC. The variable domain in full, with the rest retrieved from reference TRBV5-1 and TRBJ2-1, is KAGVTQTPRYLIKTRGQQVTLSCSPISGHRSVSWYQQTPGQGLQFLFEYFSETQRNKGNFPGRFSGRQFSNSRSEMNVSTLELGDSALYLCASSPWVAGVYNEQFFGPGTRLTVL.

The CDR3 DNA reads as TGTGCCTGGAGCCCAAGCGGAGAGACCCAGTACTTC. This encodes CAWSPSGETQYF. V is TRBV30 and J is TRBJ2-5; weak D call: TRBD2 (5 bases). Germline CDR1 is GTSNPN and CDR2 is SVGIG (reference sequence). This CDR3 region has 12 residues. The V gene lost 3 bases and the J gene lost 4 bases, with 9 bases spanning the gap.

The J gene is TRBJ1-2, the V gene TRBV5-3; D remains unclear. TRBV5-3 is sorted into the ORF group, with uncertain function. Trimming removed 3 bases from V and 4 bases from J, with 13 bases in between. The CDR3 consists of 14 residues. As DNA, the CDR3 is TGTGCCAGAAGCTGGCCCGGGGTGGCCTATGGCTACACCTTC. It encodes CARSWPGVAYGYTF.

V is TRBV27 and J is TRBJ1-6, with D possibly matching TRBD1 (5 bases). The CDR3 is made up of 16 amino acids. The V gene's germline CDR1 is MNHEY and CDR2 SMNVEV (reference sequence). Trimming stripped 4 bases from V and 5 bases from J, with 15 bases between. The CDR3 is CASSWGGAGDNSPLHF. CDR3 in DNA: TGTGCCAGCAGTTGGGGAGGGGCTGGCGATAATTCACCCCTCCACTTT.